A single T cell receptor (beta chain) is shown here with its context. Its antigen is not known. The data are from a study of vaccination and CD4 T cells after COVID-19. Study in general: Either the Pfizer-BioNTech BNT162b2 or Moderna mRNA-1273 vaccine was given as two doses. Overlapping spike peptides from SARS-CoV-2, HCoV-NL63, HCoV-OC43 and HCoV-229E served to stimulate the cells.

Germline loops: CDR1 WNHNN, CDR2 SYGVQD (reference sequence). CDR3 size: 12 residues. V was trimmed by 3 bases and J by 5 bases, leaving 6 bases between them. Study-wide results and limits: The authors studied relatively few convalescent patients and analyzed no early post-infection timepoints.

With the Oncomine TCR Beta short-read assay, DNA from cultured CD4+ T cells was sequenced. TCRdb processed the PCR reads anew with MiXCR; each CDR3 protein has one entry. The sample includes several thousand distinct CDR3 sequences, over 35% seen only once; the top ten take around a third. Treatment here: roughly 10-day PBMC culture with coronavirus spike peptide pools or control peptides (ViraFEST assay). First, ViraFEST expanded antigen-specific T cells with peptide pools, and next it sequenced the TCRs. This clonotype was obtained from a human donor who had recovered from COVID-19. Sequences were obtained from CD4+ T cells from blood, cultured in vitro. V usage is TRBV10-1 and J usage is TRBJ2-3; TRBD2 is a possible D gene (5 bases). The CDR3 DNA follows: TGCGCCAGCAGTGACGAGGGAGATACGCAGTATTTT. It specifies CASSDEGDTQYF.